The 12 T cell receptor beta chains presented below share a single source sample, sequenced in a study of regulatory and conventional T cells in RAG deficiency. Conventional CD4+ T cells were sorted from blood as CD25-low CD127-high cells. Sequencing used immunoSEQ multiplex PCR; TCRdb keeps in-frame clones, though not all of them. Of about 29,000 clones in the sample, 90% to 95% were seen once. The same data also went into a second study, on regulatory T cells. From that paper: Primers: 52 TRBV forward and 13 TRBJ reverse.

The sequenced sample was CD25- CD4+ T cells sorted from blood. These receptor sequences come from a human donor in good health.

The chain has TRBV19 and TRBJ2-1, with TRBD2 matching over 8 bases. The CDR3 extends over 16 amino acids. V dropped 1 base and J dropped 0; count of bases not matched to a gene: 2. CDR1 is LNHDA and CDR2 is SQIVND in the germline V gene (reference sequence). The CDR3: CASSIVGGDSYNEQFF. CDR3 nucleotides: TGTGCCAGTAGTATAGTCGGGGGGGACTCCTACAATGAGCAGTTCTTC.

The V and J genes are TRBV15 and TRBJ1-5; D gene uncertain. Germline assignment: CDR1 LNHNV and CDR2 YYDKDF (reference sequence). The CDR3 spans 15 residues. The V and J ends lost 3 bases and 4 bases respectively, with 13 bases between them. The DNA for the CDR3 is TGTGCCACCAGCAGGGGGAGTATCGAGAATCAGCCCCAGCATTTT. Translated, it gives CATSRGSIENQPQHF.

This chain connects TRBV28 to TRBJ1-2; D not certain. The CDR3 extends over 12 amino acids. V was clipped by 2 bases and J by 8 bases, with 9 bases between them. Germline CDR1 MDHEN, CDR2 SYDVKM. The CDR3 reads CASSLGQIGYTF. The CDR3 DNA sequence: TGTGCCAGCAGTTTAGGTCAGATCGGCTACACCTTC.

The CDR3 region is CASFRSGGGGEQYF. The CDR3 DNA sequence: TGTGCCAGCTTCCGTAGCGGGGGGGGTGGCGAGCAGTACTTC. This chain joins TRBV2 and TRBJ2-7, with TRBD2 identical over 11 bases. Per the germline V gene, CDR1 is SNHLY and CDR2 is FYNNEI. The length of the CDR3 is 14 residues. Trimming took 8 bases from V and 6 from J; bases not matched to a gene: 9.

CDR3 sequence: CASSGRGHSYEQYF. CDR3 DNA sequence: TGTGCCAGCAGCGGAAGGGGACACTCCTACGAGCAGTACTTC. The chain recombines TRBV9 with TRBJ2-5; D may be TRBD1 (6 bases). The last part of the DNA fits TRBJ2-7 better; the J call may be wrong. The CDR3 runs 14 residues. Germline assignment: CDR1 SGDLS and CDR2 YYNGEE.

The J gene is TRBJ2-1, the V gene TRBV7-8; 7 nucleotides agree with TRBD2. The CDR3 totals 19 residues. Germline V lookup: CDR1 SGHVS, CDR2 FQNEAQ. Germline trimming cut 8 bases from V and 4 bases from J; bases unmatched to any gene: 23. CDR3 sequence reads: CASGQPGLTNKDSYNEQFF. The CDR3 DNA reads TGTGCCAGCGGTCAACCGGGACTAACGAATAAGGATTCGTACAATGAGCAGTTCTTC. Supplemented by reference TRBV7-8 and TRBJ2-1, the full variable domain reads GAGVSQSPRYKVAKRGQDVALRCDPISGHVSLFWYQQALGQGPEFLTYFQNEAQLDKSGLPSDRFFAERPEGSVSTLKIQRTQQEDSAVYLCASGQPGLTNKDSYNEQFFGPGTRLTVL.

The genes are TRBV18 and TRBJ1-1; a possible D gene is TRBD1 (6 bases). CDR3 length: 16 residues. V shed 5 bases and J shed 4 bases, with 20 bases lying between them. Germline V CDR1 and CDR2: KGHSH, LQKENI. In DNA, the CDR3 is TGTGCCAGCTCATCAAGACAGGTCGAGGGGTCCACTGAAGCTTTCTTT. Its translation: CASSSRQVEGSTEAFF.

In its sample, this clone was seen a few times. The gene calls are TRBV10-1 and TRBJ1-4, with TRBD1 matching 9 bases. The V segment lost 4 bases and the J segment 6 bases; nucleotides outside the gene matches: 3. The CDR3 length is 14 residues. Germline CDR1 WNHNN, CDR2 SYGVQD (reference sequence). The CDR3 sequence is CASSARDRDEKLFF. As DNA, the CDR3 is TGCGCCAGCAGTGCAAGGGACAGGGATGAAAAACTGTTTTTT.

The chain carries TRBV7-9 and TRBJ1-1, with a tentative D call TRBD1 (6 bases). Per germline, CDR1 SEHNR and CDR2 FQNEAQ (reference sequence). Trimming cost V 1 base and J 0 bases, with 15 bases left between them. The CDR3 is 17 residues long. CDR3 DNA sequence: TGTGCCAGCAGCTTAGAGGGGGGGGCAGCCATGAACACTGAAGCTTTCTTT. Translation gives CASSLEGGAAMNTEAFF.

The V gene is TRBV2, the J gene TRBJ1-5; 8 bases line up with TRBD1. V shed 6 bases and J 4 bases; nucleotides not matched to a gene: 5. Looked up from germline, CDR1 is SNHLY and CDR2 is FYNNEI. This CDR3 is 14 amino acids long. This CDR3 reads CASSMDRANQPQHF. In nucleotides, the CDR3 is TGTGCCAGCAGCATGGACAGGGCAAATCAGCCCCAGCATTTT.

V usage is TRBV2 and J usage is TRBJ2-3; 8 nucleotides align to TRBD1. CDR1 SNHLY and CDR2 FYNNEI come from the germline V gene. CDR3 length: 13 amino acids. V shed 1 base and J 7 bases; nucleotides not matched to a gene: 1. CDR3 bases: TGTGCCAGCAGTGAAGACAGGGGGAATACGCAGTATTTT. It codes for CASSEDRGNTQYF.

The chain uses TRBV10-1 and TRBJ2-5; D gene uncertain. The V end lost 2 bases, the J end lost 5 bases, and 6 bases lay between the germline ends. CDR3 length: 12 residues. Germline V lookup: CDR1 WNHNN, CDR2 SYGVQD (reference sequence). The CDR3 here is CASSEQAETQYF. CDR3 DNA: TGCGCCAGCAGTGAGCAGGCGGAGACCCAGTACTTC.